Following are 16 T cell receptor beta chains from one sample sequenced in a study of blood T cell repertoires in COVID-19. Assay used: immunoSEQ multiplex PCR; TCRdb lists only in-frame clones, some missing. This sample has roughly 250,000 clones, with 70% to 80% found just once. The sample consisted of peripheral blood. These receptors were taken from an elderly woman with acute or convalescent COVID-19.

Here the CDR3 reads CASSQRFSLYNEQFF. As DNA, the CDR3 is TGTGCCAGCAGCCAGCGTTTTTCCCTCTACAATGAGCAGTTCTTC. The chain has TRBV5-4 and TRBJ2-1; D not certain. The V end lost 4 bases, the J end lost 3 bases, and 14 bases lay between the germline ends. CDR1 and CDR2 (germline): SGHNT, YYREEE (reference sequence). There are 15 residues in the CDR3.

The V and J genes are TRBV6-1 and TRBJ2-3; possibly TRBD1 for D (6 bases). Germline lookup yields CDR1 MNHNS and CDR2 SASEGT. This CDR3 contains 14 residues. V lost 2 bases to trimming and J lost 2 bases, with 8 bases between them. The chain's CDR3 is CASSERGITDTQYF. The CDR3 DNA follows: TGTGCCAGCAGTGAAAGGGGGATCACAGATACGCAGTATTTT.

The chain couples TRBV12-5 to TRBJ2-5; no clear D gene. The V gene lost 5 bases and the J gene lost 2 bases, with 3 bases spanning the gap. Germline-derived CDR1 and CDR2 are LGHNT and FRNRAP. This CDR3 is built from 11 residues. The CDR3 DNA sequence: TGTGCTAGTGGTGTACAAGAGACCCAGTACTTC. Amino acids: CASGVQETQYF. The full variable domain, its missing parts supplied by reference TRBV12-5 and TRBJ2-5, is DARVTQTPRHKVTEMGQEVTMRCQPILGHNTVFWYRQTMMQGLELLAYFRNRAPLDDSGMPKDRFSAEMPDATLATLKIQPSEPRDSAVYFCASGVQETQYFGPGTRLLVL.

This chain connects TRBV3-1 (or the pseudogene TRBV3-2) to TRBJ2-5; 9 nucleotides match TRBD2. J gave up 7 bases and V 3 bases, and 9 bases lay outside the gene matches. CDR1 is LGHDT, CDR2 YNNKEL, per germline (reference sequence). The CDR3 length is 15 residues. In DNA form, the CDR3 reads TGTGCCAGCAGCCATGGCACTAGCGGGTTGGGGACCCAGTACTTC. This translates into CASSHGTSGLGTQYF.

This rearrangement joins TRBV9 to TRBJ1-1; tentative D call: TRBD1 (5 bases). This CDR3 contains 14 residues. Germline V gene data show CDR1 as SGDLS and CDR2 as YYNGEE. V was pared by 3 bases and J by 0 bases, with 9 bases between. Here the CDR3 DNA reads TGTGCCAGCAGCGCGGCAGGGTTGAACACTGAAGCTTTCTTT. This encodes CASSAAGLNTEAFF.

This chain uses TRBV5-1 with TRBJ2-3, with D maybe TRBD2 (5 bases). Per germline, CDR1 SGHRS and CDR2 YFSETQ. V was trimmed by 0 bases and J by 5 bases, leaving 10 bases between them. The CDR3 contains 14 residues. The CDR3 protein is CASSLGTQGDTQYF. CDR3 DNA: TGCGCCAGCAGCTTGGGGACTCAAGGAGATACGCAGTATTTT.

The rearrangement joins TRBV30 to TRBJ1-6, with D hard to call. Germline assignment: CDR1 GTSNPN and CDR2 SVGIG (reference sequence). The CDR3 is 16 residues long. The V end was cut by 1 base, the J end by 0 bases, with 10 bases between. DNA of the CDR3: TGTGCCTGGAGTGGGCCGGGGAGCTCCTATAATTCACCCCTCCACTTT. This encodes CAWSGPGSSYNSPLHF.

V is TRBV5-1 and J is TRBJ2-1; no firm D call. Germline CDR1 is SGHRS and CDR2 is YFSETQ. Trimming shortened V by 0 bases and J by 1 base, and 5 bases separated the two germline ends. CDR3 length equals 14 residues. For the CDR3, the DNA is TGCGCCAGCAGCTTGGACAGTTCCTACAATGAGCAGTTCTTC. This sequence encodes CASSLDSSYNEQFF.

The chain uses TRBV9 and TRBJ2-5, with 7 bases identical to TRBD2. Germline lookup yields CDR1 SGDLS and CDR2 YYNGEE. Trimming cost V 0 bases and J 2 bases; bases outside gene matches: 10. The CDR3 extends over 17 amino acids. This CDR3 is CASSVGSGARGQETQYF. In DNA form, the CDR3 reads TGTGCCAGCAGCGTAGGAAGCGGGGCGAGAGGTCAAGAGACCCAGTACTTC.

J is TRBJ1-2 and V is TRBV6-6; 7 bases agree with TRBD1. This CDR3 spans 15 amino acids. V shed 2 bases and J 4 bases; nucleotides not matched to a gene: 7. The germline CDR1 and CDR2 sequences are MNHNY and SVGAGI (reference sequence). The CDR3 region has the DNA TGTGCCAGCAGTTACCCCCAAGACAGGGTCTATGGCTACACCTTC. Protein: CASSYPQDRVYGYTF.

The V call is TRBV5-1, the J call TRBJ2-7, with 8 bases identical to TRBD1. The CDR3 totals 15 residues. In germline, CDR1 is SGHRS, CDR2 YFSETQ. Unmatched junction bases numbered 9, after V lost 4 bases and J lost 3 bases. DNA for the CDR3: TGCGCCAGCAGCCCCGGGGACAGGAGAGTCTACGAGCAGTACTTC. Translation: CASSPGDRRVYEQYF.

The rearrangement links TRBV4-1 to TRBJ2-7; TRBD2 matches at 13 bases. CDR3 size: 15 residues. The junction had 1 base not matched to a gene; V was cut back by 4 bases and J by 1 base. From germline, CDR1 is MGHRA and CDR2 YSYEKL. The CDR3 sequence: CASSLGLAGSYEQYF. The DNA for the CDR3 is TGCGCCAGCAGCCTGGGACTAGCGGGGTCCTACGAGCAGTACTTC.

The chain is built from TRBV19 and TRBJ2-7; D is possibly TRBD1 (6 bases). The V end lost 2 bases, the J end lost 6 bases, and 14 bases lay between the germline ends. From germline, CDR1 is LNHDA and CDR2 SQIVND (reference sequence). The CDR3 loop spans 14 amino acids. CDR3: CASSIRGNVGEQYF. The CDR3 DNA is TGTGCCAGTAGTATAAGGGGGAATGTAGGCGAGCAGTACTTC.

CDR3 in DNA: TGTGCCAGCTCACCAGCGGGACGGGAAGCTTTCTTT. Translated, it gives CASSPAGREAFF. The chain carries TRBV18 and TRBJ1-1; D may be TRBD1 (5 bases). V lost 2 bases and J lost 8, with 9 bases in between. CDR3 length: 12 amino acids. Germline V lookup: CDR1 KGHSH, CDR2 LQKENI.

This clone was detected a few times. The chain recombines TRBV19 with TRBJ1-3, with no clear D. Trimming cost V 2 bases and J 3 bases, with 2 bases left between them. Germline V gene data show CDR1 as LNHDA and CDR2 as SQIVND (reference sequence). This CDR3 spans 12 amino acids. CDR3 loop: CASSIYGNTIYF. The CDR3 DNA reads as TGTGCCAGTAGTATATATGGAAACACCATATATTTT.

The chain's CDR3 is CASSPDISFSGANVLTF. CDR3 DNA: TGTGCCAGCTCACCTGACATTTCCTTCTCTGGGGCCAACGTCCTGACTTTC. The chain carries TRBV18 and TRBJ2-6; D gene unclear. V shed 3 bases and J shed 0 bases, with 12 bases lying between them. The CDR3 is 17 residues long. Per the germline V gene, CDR1 is KGHSH and CDR2 is LQKENI.